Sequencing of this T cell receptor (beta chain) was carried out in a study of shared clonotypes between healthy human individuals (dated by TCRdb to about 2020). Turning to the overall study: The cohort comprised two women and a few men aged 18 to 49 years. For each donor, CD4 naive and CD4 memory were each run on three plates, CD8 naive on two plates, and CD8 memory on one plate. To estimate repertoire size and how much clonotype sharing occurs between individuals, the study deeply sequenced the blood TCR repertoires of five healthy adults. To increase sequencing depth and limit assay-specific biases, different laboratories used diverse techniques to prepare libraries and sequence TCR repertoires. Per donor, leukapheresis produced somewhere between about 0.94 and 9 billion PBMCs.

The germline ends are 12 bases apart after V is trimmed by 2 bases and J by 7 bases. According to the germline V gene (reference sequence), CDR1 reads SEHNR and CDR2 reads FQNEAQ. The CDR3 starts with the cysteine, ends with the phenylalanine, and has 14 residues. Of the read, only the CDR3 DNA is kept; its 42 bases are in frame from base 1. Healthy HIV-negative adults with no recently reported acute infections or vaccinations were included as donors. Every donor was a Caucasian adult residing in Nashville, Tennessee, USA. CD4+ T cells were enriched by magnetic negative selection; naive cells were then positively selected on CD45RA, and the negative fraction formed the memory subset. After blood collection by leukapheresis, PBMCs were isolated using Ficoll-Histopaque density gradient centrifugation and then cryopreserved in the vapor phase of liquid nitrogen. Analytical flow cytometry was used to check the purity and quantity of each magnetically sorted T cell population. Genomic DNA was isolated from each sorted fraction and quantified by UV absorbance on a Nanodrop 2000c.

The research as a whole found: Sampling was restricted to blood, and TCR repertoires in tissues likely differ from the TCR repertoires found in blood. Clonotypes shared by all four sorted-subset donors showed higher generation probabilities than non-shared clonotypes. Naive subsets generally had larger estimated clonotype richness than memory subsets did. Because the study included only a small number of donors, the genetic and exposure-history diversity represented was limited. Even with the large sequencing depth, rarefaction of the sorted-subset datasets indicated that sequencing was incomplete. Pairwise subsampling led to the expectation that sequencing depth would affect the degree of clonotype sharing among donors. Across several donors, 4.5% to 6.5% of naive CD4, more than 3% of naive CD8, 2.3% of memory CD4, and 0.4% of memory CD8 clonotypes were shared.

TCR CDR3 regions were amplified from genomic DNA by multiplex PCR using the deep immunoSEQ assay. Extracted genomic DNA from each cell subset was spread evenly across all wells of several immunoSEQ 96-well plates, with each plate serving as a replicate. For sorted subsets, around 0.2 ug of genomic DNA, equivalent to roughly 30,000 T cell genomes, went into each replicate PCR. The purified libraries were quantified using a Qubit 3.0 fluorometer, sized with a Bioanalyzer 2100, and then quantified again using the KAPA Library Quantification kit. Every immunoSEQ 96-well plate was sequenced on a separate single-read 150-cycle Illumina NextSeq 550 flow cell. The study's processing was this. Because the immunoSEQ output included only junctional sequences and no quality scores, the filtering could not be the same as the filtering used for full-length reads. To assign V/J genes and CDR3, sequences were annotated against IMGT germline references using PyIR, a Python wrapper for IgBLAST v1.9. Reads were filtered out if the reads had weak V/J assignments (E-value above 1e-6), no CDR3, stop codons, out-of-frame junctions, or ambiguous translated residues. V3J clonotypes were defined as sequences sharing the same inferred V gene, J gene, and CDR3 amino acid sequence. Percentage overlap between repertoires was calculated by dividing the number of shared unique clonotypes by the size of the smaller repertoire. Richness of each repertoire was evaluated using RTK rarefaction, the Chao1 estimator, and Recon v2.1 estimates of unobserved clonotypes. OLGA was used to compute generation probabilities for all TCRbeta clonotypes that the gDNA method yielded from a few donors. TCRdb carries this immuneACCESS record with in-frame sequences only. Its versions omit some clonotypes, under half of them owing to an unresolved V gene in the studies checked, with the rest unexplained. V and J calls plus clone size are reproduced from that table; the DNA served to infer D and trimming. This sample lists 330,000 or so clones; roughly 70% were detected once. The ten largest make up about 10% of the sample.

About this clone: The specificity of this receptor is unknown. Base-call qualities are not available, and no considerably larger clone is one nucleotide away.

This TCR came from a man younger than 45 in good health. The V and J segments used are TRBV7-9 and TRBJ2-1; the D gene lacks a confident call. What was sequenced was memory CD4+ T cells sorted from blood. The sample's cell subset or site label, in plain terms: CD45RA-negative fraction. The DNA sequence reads TGTGCCAGCAGCTTATCACAGACGGCTAATGAGCAGTTCTTC. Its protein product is CASSLSQTANEQFF.